This T cell receptor (beta chain) is from a study of identical twins. A universal primer site arose from template switching, and cDNA bore unique molecular identifiers. TCRdb re-called the 5' RACE reads through MiXCR, storing one row per CDR3 protein. The table shows a few hundred thousand distinct CDR3 sequences, with approximately 9.1% occurring only once. This clonotype was counted at least ten times. The antigen remains unidentified. Study-wide points: Where beta out-of-frame sequences were concerned, excess twin sharing was weaker. Cross-sectional statistical analysis was relied on for the conclusions, without the same donors being followed. The authors noted that invariant MAIT and iNKT cells could partly confound zero-insertion analyses.

The CDR3 runs to 13 residues. Germline loops: CDR1 KGHDR, CDR2 SFDVKD. Trimming shortened V by 4 bases and J by 4 bases, and 6 bases separated the two germline ends. The sequence was obtained from a woman aged 50 to 65 in good health. The sample consisted of naive T cells sorted from blood. The chain recombines TRBV24-1 with TRBJ2-2; D unresolved. The CDR3 loop reads CATSEGGTGELFF. The CDR3 coding sequence is TGTGCCACCAGTGAGGGCGGCACCGGGGAGCTGTTTTTT.